The following is a T cell receptor beta chain sequence with its context. Original processing notes: Researchers report that nucleated cell counts were estimated from reference gene primer amplification. Clones were read by immunoSEQ multiplex PCR, and TCRdb kept only the in-frame ones, dropping some. V and J calls and clone size follow that table, whereas D and trimming were derived from the DNA. The repertoire holds about 670,000 clones, with around 90% as singletons. This record comes from a study of blood T cell repertoires in COVID-19. About the research overall: T cells, B-cell-depleted T cells, or PBMCs supplied cDNA or gDNA.

The TCR comes from a young woman with acute or convalescent COVID-19. The sequenced sample was peripheral blood.

This CDR3 is CAWSNTGGYTEAFF. The CDR3 DNA sequence: TGTGCCTGGAGTAACACAGGGGGATACACTGAAGCTTTCTTT. V gene TRBV30 combines with J gene TRBJ1-1; 8 nucleotides match TRBD1. The CDR3 loop spans 14 amino acids. Germline V lookup: CDR1 GTSNPN, CDR2 SVGIG (reference sequence). Losses at the gene ends were 2 bases for V and 3 bases for J; bases not matched to a gene: 5.